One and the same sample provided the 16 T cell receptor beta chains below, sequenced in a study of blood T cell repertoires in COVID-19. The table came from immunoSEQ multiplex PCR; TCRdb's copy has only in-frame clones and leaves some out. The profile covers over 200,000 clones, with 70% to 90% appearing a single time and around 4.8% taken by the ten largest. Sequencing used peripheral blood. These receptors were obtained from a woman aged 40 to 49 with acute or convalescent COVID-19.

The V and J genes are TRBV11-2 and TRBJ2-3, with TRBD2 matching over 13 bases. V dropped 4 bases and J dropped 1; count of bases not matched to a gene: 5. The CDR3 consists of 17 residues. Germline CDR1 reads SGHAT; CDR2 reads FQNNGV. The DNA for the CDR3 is TGTGCCAGCAGCTCGCCCGGGACTAGCGGGGGCACAGATACGCAGTATTTT. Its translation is CASSSPGTSGGTDTQYF.

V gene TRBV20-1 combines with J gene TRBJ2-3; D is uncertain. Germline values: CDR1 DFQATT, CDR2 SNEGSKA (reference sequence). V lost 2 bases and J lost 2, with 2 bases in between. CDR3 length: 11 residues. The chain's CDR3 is CSARHTDTQYF. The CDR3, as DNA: TGCAGTGCTAGACACACAGATACGCAGTATTTT.

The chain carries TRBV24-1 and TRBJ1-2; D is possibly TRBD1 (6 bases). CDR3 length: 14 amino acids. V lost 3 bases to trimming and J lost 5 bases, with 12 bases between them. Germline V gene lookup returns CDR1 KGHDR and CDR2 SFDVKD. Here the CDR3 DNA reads TGTGCCACCAGTGATAACGACAGGAAATATGGCTACACCTTC. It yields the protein CATSDNDRKYGYTF.

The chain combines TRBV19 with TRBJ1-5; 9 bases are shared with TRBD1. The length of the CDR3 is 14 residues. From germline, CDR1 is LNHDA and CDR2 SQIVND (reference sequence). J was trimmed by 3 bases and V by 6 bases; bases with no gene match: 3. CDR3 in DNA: TGTGCCAGTAGCGGACAGGGGAACAATCAGCCCCAGCATTTT. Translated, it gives CASSGQGNNQPQHF. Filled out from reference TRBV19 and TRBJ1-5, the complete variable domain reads DGGITQSPKYLFRKEGQNVTLSCEQNLNHDAMYWYRQDPGQGLRLIYYSQIVNDFQKGDIAEGYSVSREKKESFPLTVTSAQKNPTAFYLCASSGQGNNQPQHFGDGTRLSIL.

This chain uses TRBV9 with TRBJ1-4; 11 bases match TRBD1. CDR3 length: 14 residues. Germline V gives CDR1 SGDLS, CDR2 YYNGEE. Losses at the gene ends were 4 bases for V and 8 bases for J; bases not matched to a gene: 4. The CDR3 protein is CASSLGQGDEKLFF. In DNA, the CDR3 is TGTGCCAGCAGCTTGGGACAGGGGGACGAAAAACTGTTTTTT. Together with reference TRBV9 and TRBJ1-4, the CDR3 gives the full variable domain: DSGVTQTPKHLITATGQRVTLRCSPRSGDLSVYWYQQSLDQGLQFLIQYYNGEERAKGNILERFSAQQFPDLHSELNLSSLELGDSALYFCASSLGQGDEKLFFGSGTQLSVL.

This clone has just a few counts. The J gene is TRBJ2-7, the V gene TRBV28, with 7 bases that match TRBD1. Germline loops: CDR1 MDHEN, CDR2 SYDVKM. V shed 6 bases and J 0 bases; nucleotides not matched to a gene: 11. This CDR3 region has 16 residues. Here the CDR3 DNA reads TGTGCCAGCAGCTTCGTACCGACAGGGCTCTCCTACGAGCAGTACGTC. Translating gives CASSFVPTGLSYEQYV.

CDR3 nucleotide sequence: TGTGCCTGGAGTAACAACGCAGGCGCACCCCTCCACTTT. This gives the protein CAWSNNAGAPLHF. V and J are TRBV30 and TRBJ1-6; no firm D call. CDR1 and CDR2 (germline): GTSNPN, SVGIG (reference sequence). V was clipped by 2 bases and J by 11 bases, with 13 bases between them. The length of the CDR3 is 13 residues.

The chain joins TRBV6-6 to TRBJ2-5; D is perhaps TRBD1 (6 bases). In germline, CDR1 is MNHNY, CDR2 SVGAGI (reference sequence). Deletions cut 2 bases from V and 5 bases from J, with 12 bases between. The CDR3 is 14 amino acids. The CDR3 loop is CASSYGGPRETQYF. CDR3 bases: TGTGCCAGCAGTTACGGGGGCCCCCGGGAGACCCAGTACTTC.

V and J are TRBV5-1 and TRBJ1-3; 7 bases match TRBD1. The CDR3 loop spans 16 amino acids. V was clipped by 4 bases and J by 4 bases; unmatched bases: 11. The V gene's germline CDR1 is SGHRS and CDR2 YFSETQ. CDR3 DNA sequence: TGCGCCAGCAGCCCGCCGGACAGGACTTTCGGAAACACCATATATTTT. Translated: CASSPPDRTFGNTIYF.

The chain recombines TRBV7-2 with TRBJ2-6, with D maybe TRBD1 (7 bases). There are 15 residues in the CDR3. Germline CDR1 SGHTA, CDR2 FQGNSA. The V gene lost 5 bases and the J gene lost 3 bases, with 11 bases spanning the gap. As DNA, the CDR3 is TGTGCCAGCAGCCAGGGGGGAGGTGGGGCCAACGTCCTGACTTTC. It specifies CASSQGGGGANVLTF.

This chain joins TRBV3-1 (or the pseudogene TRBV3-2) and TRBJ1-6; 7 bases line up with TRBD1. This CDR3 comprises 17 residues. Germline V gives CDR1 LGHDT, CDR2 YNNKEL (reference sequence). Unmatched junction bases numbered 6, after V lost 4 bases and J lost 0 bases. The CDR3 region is CASSPTGASSYNSPLHF. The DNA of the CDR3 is TGTGCCAGCAGCCCTACAGGGGCGAGCTCCTATAATTCACCCCTCCACTTT.

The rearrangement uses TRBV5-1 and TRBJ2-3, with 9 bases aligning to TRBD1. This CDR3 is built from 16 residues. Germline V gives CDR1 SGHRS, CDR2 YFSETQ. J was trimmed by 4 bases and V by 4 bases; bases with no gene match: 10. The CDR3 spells CASSPTGGISADTQYF. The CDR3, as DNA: TGCGCCAGCAGCCCGACAGGGGGGATTAGTGCAGATACGCAGTATTTT.

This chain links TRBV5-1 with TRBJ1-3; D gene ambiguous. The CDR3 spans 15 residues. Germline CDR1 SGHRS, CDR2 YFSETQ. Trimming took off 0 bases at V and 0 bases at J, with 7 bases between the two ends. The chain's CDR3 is CASSLGPTSGNTIYF. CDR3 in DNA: TGCGCCAGCAGCTTGGGGCCAACCTCTGGAAACACCATATATTTT.

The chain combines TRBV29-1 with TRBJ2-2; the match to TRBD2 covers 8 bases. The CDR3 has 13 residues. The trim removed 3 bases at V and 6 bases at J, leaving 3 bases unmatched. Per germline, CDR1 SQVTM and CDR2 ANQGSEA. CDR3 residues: CSVERGEAGELFF. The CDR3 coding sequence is TGCAGCGTTGAGCGGGGGGAGGCCGGGGAGCTGTTTTTT.

The CDR3 sequence: CASSQGALINQPQHF. The CDR3 region has the DNA TGCGCCAGCAGCCAAGGGGCCTTAATCAATCAGCCCCAGCATTTT. The chain has TRBV4-1 and TRBJ1-5; D gene uncertain. The germline V gene encodes CDR1 MGHRA and CDR2 YSYEKL. This CDR3 comprises 15 residues. V lost 1 base to trimming and J lost 3 bases, with 10 bases between them.

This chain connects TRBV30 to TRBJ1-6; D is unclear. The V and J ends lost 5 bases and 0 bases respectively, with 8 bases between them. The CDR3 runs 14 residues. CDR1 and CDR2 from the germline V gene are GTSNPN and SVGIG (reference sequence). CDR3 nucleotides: TGTGCCTGGGAGTCTAGCTCCTATAATTCACCCCTCCACTTT. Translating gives CAWESSSYNSPLHF. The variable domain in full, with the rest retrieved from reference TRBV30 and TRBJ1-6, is SQTIHQWPATLVQPVGSPLSLECTVEGTSNPNLYWYRQAAGRGLQLLFYSVGIGQISSEVPQNLSASRPQDRQFILSSKKLLLSDSGFYLCAWESSSYNSPLHFGNGTRLTVT.